The clone carrying this T cell receptor (beta chain) was detected ten times or more. The data originate from a study of low-dose radiotherapy and immunotherapy resistance in tumors. Study summary: Patients were on oral aspirin 300 mg taken daily for four cycles from cycle 1 day 1.

Germline values: CDR1 MDHEN, CDR2 SYDVKM. The CDR3 sequence is 12 residues long. J lost 3 bases, V lost 8 bases, and 1 base had no gene match. With TRAV- and TRBV-specific primers, first-strand cDNA was made, covering the alpha and beta chains. It was with a constant-region primer and a V-primer adapter that TCRs were amplified over about 20 PCR cycles. From the reads, TCRdb called clonotypes with MiXCR, one entry per CDR3 protein. The sample consists of roughly 54,000 distinct CDR3 sequences, approximately 25% of them appearing once. Noted time point: before trial treatment. Donors were given nivolumab, ipilimumab, aspirin, low-dose cyclophosphamide and low-dose radiotherapy.

The sample here was PBMCs, taken before treatment. The clonotype was recovered from a male donor with prostate cancer. V and J are TRBV28 and TRBJ2-5, with 9 positions matching TRBD1. This CDR3 is CASRDREETQYF. The CDR3 nucleotides are TGTGCCAGCCGGGACAGGGAAGAGACCCAGTACTTC.